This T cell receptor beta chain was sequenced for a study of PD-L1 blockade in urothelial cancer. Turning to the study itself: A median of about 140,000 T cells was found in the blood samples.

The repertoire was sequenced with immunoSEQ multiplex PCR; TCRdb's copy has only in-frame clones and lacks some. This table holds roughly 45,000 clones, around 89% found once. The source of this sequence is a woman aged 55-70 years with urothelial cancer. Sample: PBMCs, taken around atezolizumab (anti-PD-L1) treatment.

The CDR3 reads CASSTGTPFPGELFF. The CDR3 DNA is TGTGCCAGTAGTACCGGGACACCCTTCCCCGGGGAGCTGTTTTTT. This sequence joins TRBV19 and TRBJ2-2; the D gene is possibly TRBD1 (6 bases). Germline loops: CDR1 LNHDA, CDR2 SQIVND (reference sequence). Trimming stripped 4 bases from V and 6 bases from J, with 15 bases between. This CDR3 region has 15 residues. Looking up the rest from reference TRBV19 and TRBJ2-2 gives the full variable domain: DGGITQSPKYLFRKEGQNVTLSCEQNLNHDAMYWYRQDPGQGLRLIYYSQIVNDFQKGDIAEGYSVSREKKESFPLTVTSAQKNPTAFYLCASSTGTPFPGELFFGEGSRLTVL.